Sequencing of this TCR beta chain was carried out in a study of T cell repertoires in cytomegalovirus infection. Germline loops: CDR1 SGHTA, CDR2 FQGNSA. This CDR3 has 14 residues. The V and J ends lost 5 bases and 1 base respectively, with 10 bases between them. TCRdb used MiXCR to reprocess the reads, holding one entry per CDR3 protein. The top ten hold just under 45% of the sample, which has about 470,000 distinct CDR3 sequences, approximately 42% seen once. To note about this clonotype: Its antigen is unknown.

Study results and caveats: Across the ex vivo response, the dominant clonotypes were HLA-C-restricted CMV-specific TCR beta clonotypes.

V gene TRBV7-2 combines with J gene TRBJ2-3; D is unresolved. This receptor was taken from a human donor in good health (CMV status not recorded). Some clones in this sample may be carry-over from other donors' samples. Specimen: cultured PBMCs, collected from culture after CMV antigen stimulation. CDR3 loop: CASSPKVGTDTQYF. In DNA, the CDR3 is TGTGCCAGCAGCCCAAAAGTAGGCACAGATACGCAGTATTTT.